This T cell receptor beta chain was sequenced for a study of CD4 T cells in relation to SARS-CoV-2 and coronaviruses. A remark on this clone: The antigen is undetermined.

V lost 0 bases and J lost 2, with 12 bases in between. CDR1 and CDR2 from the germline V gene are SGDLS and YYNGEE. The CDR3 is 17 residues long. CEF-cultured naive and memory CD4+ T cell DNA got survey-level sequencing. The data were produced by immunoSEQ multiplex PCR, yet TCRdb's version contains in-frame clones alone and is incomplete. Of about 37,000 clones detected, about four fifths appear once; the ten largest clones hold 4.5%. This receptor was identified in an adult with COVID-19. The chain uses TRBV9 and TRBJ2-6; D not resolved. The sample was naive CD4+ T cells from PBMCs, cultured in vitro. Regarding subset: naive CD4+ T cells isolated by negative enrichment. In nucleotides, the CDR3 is TGTGCCAGCAGCGTAGAAGCCAGAGGAACTGGGGCCAACGTCCTGACTTTC. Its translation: CASSVEARGTGANVLTF.